These 12 T cell receptor beta chains originate from one sample sequenced in a study of cytomegalovirus exposure and HLA in healthy donors. In the PCR, 60 Vbeta and 13 Jbeta primers were used. Assay used: immunoSEQ multiplex PCR; TCRdb lists only in-frame clones, some missing. The sample shows around 150,000 clones, roughly 79% of them seen only once. The sequencing sample was made of PBMCs. The receptors stem from a woman in her forties or fifties in good health and CMV-seronegative.

The rearrangement uses TRBV2 and TRBJ2-3; perhaps TRBD2 as D (6 bases). The CDR3 sequence is 14 residues long. In germline, CDR1 is SNHLY, CDR2 FYNNEI. V was cut by 6 bases and J by 4 bases, with 14 bases left in between. The CDR3: CASRRDPGADTQYF. In DNA, the CDR3 is TGTGCCAGCAGGCGGGACCCTGGTGCAGATACGCAGTATTTT.

The chain combines TRBV11-2 with TRBJ2-7; TRBD2 aligns across 12 bases. There are 14 residues in the CDR3. The trim removed 6 bases at V and 6 bases at J, leaving 6 bases unmatched. Germline CDR1 reads SGHAT; CDR2 reads FQNNGV. This CDR3 is CASRLGLAGIEQYF. CDR3 sequence (DNA): TGTGCCAGCAGACTCGGACTAGCGGGAATCGAGCAGTACTTC. Full variable domain (remainder filled in from reference TRBV11-2 and TRBJ2-7): EAGVAQSPRYKIIEKRQSVAFWCNPISGHATLYWYQQILGQGPKLLIQFQNNGVVDDSQLPKDRFSAERLKGVDSTLKIQPAKLEDSAVYLCASRLGLAGIEQYFGPGTRLTVT.

The V call is TRBV11-2, the J call TRBJ2-3, with D tentatively TRBD2 (6 bases). Per the germline V gene, CDR1 is SGHAT and CDR2 is FQNNGV. V gave up 4 bases and J gave up 2 bases, with 10 bases separating them. This CDR3 has 14 amino acids. This CDR3 is CASSYRTTTDTQYF. DNA for the CDR3: TGTGCCAGCAGCTACCGGACTACCACAGATACGCAGTATTTT.

Concerning this clone itself: The junction departs from the called germline gene at one end, perhaps through a read error. The chain links TRBV7-9 to TRBJ1-1; maybe TRBD1 (6 bases). Germline loops: CDR1 SEHNR, CDR2 FQNEAQ (reference sequence). CDR3 length: 14 amino acids. CDR3 amino acids: CSSNLLQGNTEAFF. In DNA form, the CDR3 reads TGTTCCAGCAACCTTTTACAGGGGAACACTGAAGCTTTCTTT.

A few counts support this clone. The chain has TRBV5-1 and TRBJ2-7; D unclear. The CDR3 is made up of 12 amino acids. Trimming left V 1 base short and J 7 bases short, with 9 bases between. Germline values: CDR1 SGHRS, CDR2 YFSETQ. For the CDR3, the DNA is TGCGCCAGCAGCTTGCCAGGAATGGAGCAGTACTTC. Its protein product is CASSLPGMEQYF.

As regards this clone: No conserved phenylalanine or tryptophan ends this CDR3, so it is likely a read error. This sequence joins TRBV5-6 and TRBJ2-3; D uncertain. CDR1 and CDR2 (germline): SGHDT, YYEEEE. The V end was cut by 5 bases, the J end by 5 bases, with 9 bases between. CDR3 length: 12 amino acids. CDR3 sequence reads: CASSPRGDTQYV. CDR3 nucleotides: TGTGCCAGCAGTCCCCGAGGAGATACGCAGTATGTT.

This chain joins TRBV28 and TRBJ1-4, with TRBD1 as a possible D gene (5 bases). Germline CDR1 is MDHEN and CDR2 is SYDVKM. The CDR3 is made up of 17 amino acids. The germline V and J ends were trimmed by 5 bases and 6 bases, with 22 bases remaining between them. The CDR3 loop is CASSILTGGTSDEKLFF. The CDR3 nucleotides read TGTGCCAGCAGTATATTGACGGGGGGGACGTCGGATGAAAAACTGTTTTTT.

The chain couples TRBV14 to TRBJ1-6, with a weak D call TRBD1 (5 bases). The CDR3 is 15 residues long. The germline gives CDR1 SGHDN, CDR2 FVKESK. V lost 4 bases and J lost 5, with 12 bases in between. CDR3 residues: CASSRLTQDNSPLHF. CDR3 bases: TGTGCCAGCAGCCGATTGACACAGGATAATTCACCCCTCCACTTT.

The chain couples TRBV29-1 to TRBJ2-1; D gene uncertain. The CDR3 is made up of 13 amino acids. Germline lookup yields CDR1 SQVTM and CDR2 ANQGSEA. In DNA form, the CDR3 reads TGCAGTGGCCGACCGGGTAACTACAATGAGCAGTTCTTC. This gives the protein CSGRPGNYNEQFF.

The J gene is TRBJ1-2, the V gene TRBV28, with TRBD1 identical over 7 bases. The V gene's germline CDR1 is MDHEN and CDR2 SYDVKM. V dropped 7 bases and J dropped 3; count of bases not matched to a gene: 14. CDR3 size: 16 residues. CDR3 DNA sequence: TGTGCCAGCATCGAAGGAGGGGGCGTAAAGGACTATGGCTACACCTTC. Encoded protein: CASIEGGGVKDYGYTF.

The CDR3: CASSQDWGQGKLNEQFF. CDR3 DNA sequence: TGCGCCAGCAGCCAAGATTGGGGACAGGGGAAACTGAATGAGCAGTTCTTC. The rearrangement joins TRBV4-3 to TRBJ2-1; 10 bases are a match to TRBD1. The CDR3 has 17 amino acids. Germline loops: CDR1 LGHNA, CDR2 YSLEER. The V gene end was trimmed by 0 bases and the J gene end by 7 bases; junction bases not matched to a gene: 9.

The rearrangement uses TRBV7-2 and TRBJ2-5; TRBD2 matches 9 bases. The CDR3 contains 14 residues. Trimming took 1 base from V and 4 from J; bases not matched to a gene: 1. The germline V gene encodes CDR1 SGHTA and CDR2 FQGNSA. The CDR3 region has the DNA TGTGCCAGCAGCTTAGTACTAGCGGGAGAGACCCAGTACTTC. Its translation is CASSLVLAGETQYF.